These 17 T cell receptor beta chains were sequenced from one sample in a study of shared clonotypes between healthy human individuals. TCRdb's copy holds only in-frame clones and misses some; the assay was immunoSEQ multiplex PCR. The table records approximately 2.5 million clones, approximately 94% of them present only once. Material for sequencing was naive CD4+ T cells sorted from blood. Stated subset: CD45RA+ positively selected. These receptors all stem from a young man in good health.

J is TRBJ2-3 and V is TRBV6-5; 8 bases line up with TRBD2. Germline assignment: CDR1 MNHEY and CDR2 SVGAGI. The CDR3 loop spans 16 amino acids. After removal of 0 bases from V and 1 base from J, the junction contained 3 bases not matched to a gene. The CDR3 nucleotides read TGTGCCAGCAGTTACTCGATAGCGGGACGCACAGATACGCAGTATTTT. This gives the protein CASSYSIAGRTDTQYF.

The chain employs TRBV9 and TRBJ2-6; D gene ambiguous. In germline, CDR1 is SGDLS, CDR2 YYNGEE. The CDR3 runs to 16 residues. Trimming pared 3 bases from V and 0 bases from J, leaving 10 bases between. The CDR3 coding sequence is TGTGCCAGCAGCGCGAACGGCGTCTCTGGGGCCAACGTCCTGACTTTC. This translates into CASSANGVSGANVLTF.

Regarding this clone: Additional DNA sequences in this sample encode the identical CDR3. The chain recombines TRBV5-1 with TRBJ1-4, with 11 nucleotides matching TRBD1. Germline V gives CDR1 SGHRS, CDR2 YFSETQ. The CDR3 runs to 15 residues. Trimming cost V 4 bases and J 8 bases; bases outside gene matches: 7. The CDR3 spells CASSASGTGGEKLFF. CDR3 nucleotides: TGCGCCAGCAGCGCCTCGGGGACAGGGGGAGAAAAACTGTTTTTT.

The CDR3 sequence: CASSVAGGINQPQHF. CDR3 nucleotide sequence: TGTGCCAGTAGTGTCGCAGGTGGGATCAATCAGCCCCAGCATTTT. J is TRBJ1-5 and V is TRBV19; D unresolved. The ends were cut back, 5 bases at V and 3 bases at J, with 14 bases in the middle. CDR1 LNHDA and CDR2 SQIVND come from the germline V gene (reference sequence). The CDR3 loop spans 15 amino acids.

The gene calls are TRBV30 and TRBJ1-4; D perhaps matches TRBD1 (6 bases). The germline CDR1 and CDR2 sequences are GTSNPN and SVGIG (reference sequence). This CDR3 has 15 amino acids. V lost 0 bases, J lost 2 bases, and 10 bases lay in between. The CDR3 here is CAWSVRRGTNEKLFF. In nucleotides, the CDR3 is TGTGCCTGGAGTGTACGCAGGGGTACTAATGAAAAACTGTTTTTT.

Concerning this clone itself: Other DNA sequences in the same sample also yield this CDR3. The chain uses TRBV29-1 and TRBJ2-5; 7 bases line up with TRBD2. The ends lost 4 bases at V and 5 bases at J; junction bases unmatched: 4. The CDR3 runs 12 residues. Germline-derived CDR1 and CDR2 are SQVTM and ANQGSEA. For the CDR3, the DNA is TGCAGCGTTGCGGGGGGAGGGGAGACCCAGTACTTC. Protein: CSVAGGGETQYF.

This clone was found a few times. This same CDR3 is encoded by further DNA sequences in the sample. This rearrangement joins TRBV30 to TRBJ1-1; tentatively, D is TRBD1 (5 bases). This CDR3 has 13 amino acids. V was trimmed by 1 base and J by 2 bases, leaving 8 bases between them. The germline CDR1 and CDR2 sequences are GTSNPN and SVGIG (reference sequence). This CDR3 is CAWSGQSNTEAFF. CDR3 nucleotides: TGTGCCTGGAGTGGACAGAGCAACACTGAAGCTTTCTTT.

This clone was detected once. V and J are TRBV6-1 and TRBJ2-5; D gene unclear. Matching the DNA end better, TRBJ2-7 makes the J call doubtful. This CDR3 is 14 amino acids long. The germline V gene encodes CDR1 MNHNS and CDR2 SASEGT. CDR3 in DNA: TGTGCCAGCAGTGAAGAGCTGGGGTTATACGAGCAGTACTTC. Translating it yields CASSEELGLYEQYF.

This rearrangement joins TRBV11-2 to TRBJ2-3; TRBD2 matches at 8 bases. Germline assignment: CDR1 SGHAT and CDR2 FQNNGV. Germline trimming cut 1 base from V and 4 bases from J; bases unmatched to any gene: 4. This CDR3 is 15 amino acids long. The CDR3 reads CASSLGYSGADTQYF. The CDR3, as DNA: TGTGCCAGCAGCTTAGGTTATAGCGGGGCAGATACGCAGTATTTT.

The chain couples TRBV4-1 to TRBJ2-1; 8 bases map to TRBD2. V gave up 4 bases and J gave up 6 bases; unmatched junction bases: 8. The germline V gene has CDR1 MGHRA and CDR2 YSYEKL. CDR3 length equals 15 residues. CDR3 protein: CASSPPGLGGNEQFF. The CDR3 region has the DNA TGCGCCAGCAGCCCGCCGGGACTAGGGGGCAATGAGCAGTTCTTC.

This clone was seen only a few times. The chain employs TRBV30 and TRBJ1-1, with D maybe TRBD1 (5 bases). V was shortened by 8 bases and J by 6 bases, with 13 bases between the two germline ends. CDR1 GTSNPN and CDR2 SVGIG come from the germline V gene (reference sequence). This CDR3 region has 11 residues. CDR3 nucleotide sequence: TGTGCCCGCCAGCGGGGCGCTGAAGCTTTCTTT. Translated: CARQRGAEAFF.

This clone has a single count. The CDR3 DNA is TGTGCCAGCAGCCTGGGACTAGCGGGAGGCCCGGGGGGAGATACGCAGTATTTT. Its protein is CASSLGLAGGPGGDTQYF. This chain links TRBV7-2 with TRBJ2-3, with 15 positions matching TRBD2. Looked up from germline, CDR1 is SGHTA and CDR2 is FQGNSA. The CDR3 runs 18 residues. V dropped 5 bases and J dropped 5; count of bases not matched to a gene: 11. The full variable domain, completed using reference TRBV7-2 and TRBJ2-3, is GAGVSQSPSNKVTEKGKDVELRCDPISGHTALYWYRQSLGQGLEFLIYFQGNSAPDKSGLPSDRFSAERTGGSVSTLTIQRTQQEDSAVYLCASSLGLAGGPGGDTQYFGPGTRLTVL.

As for this clone: This CDR3 is also generated by other DNA sequences in the sample. The V gene is TRBV5-1, the J gene TRBJ1-3; D gene ambiguous. The CDR3 has 12 amino acids. The germline V gene encodes CDR1 SGHRS and CDR2 YFSETQ. Trimming cost V 3 bases and J 3 bases, with 4 bases left between them. The DNA of the CDR3 is TGCGCCAGCAGCTCCGATGGAAACACCATATATTTT. Residues: CASSSDGNTIYF.

As for this clone: This specimen includes other DNA sequences encoding the same CDR3. This sequence joins TRBV18 and TRBJ2-5; tentatively, D is TRBD1 or TRBD2 (5 bases each). The V gene lost 6 bases and the J gene lost 4 bases, with 15 bases spanning the gap. The CDR3 runs to 14 residues. The germline gives CDR1 KGHSH, CDR2 LQKENI. Here the CDR3 reads CASSPPPGRETQYF. The DNA for the CDR3 is TGTGCCAGCTCCCCGCCCCCGGGGCGAGAGACCCAGTACTTC.

This clone was seen only once. The J gene is TRBJ2-7, the V gene TRBV10-1; D may be TRBD1 or TRBD2 (5 bases each). The germline gives CDR1 WNHNN, CDR2 SYGVQD (reference sequence). V lost 6 bases and J 5 bases, leaving 14 bases between the germline ends. The CDR3 contains 13 residues. Written as DNA, the CDR3 is TGCGCCAGCAGCTCTCAAGGGACCCACGAGCAGTACTTC. It translates to CASSSQGTHEQYF.

This clone has a handful of counts. The rearrangement uses TRBV4-2 and TRBJ1-1; tentatively, D is TRBD1 (6 bases). Germline-derived CDR1 and CDR2 are LGHNA and YNFKEQ. V was cut by 0 bases and J by 3 bases, with 20 bases left in between. The length of the CDR3 is 18 residues. CDR3: CASSQDSHRAAGDTEAFF. The CDR3, as DNA: TGTGCCAGCAGCCAAGATTCCCATCGGGCCGCAGGGGACACTGAAGCTTTCTTT.

The chain employs TRBV29-1 and TRBJ2-1; D uncertain. The CDR3 has 13 residues. The germline V and J ends were trimmed by 6 bases and 5 bases, with 14 bases remaining between them. Germline assignment: CDR1 SQVTM and CDR2 ANQGSEA. The CDR3 region has the DNA TGCAGCGTCCATATAGGTGGACACAATGAGCAGTTCTTC. Protein product: CSVHIGGHNEQFF.